These T cell receptor beta chains were read from a single sample in a study of blood T cell repertoires in COVID-19. Method: immunoSEQ multiplex PCR; TCRdb's copy keeps in-frame clones and lacks some. Here the sample spans about 240,000 clones, 85% to 90% being singletons. The sequenced sample consisted of PBMCs or T cells enriched from blood (not recorded which). The origin of the receptors is a woman aged 25 to 39 who had recovered from COVID-19. The conserved cysteine and the conserved F or W are not part of the CDR3 here. The D gene is left open where the match is weak.

TRBJ2-1 NA TRBV30 AWSGQTYNEQF
TRBJ1-2 TRBD1 TRBV25-1 ASRPGGGDGYT
TRBJ2-7 TRBD2 TRBV6-6 ASSQIWVPGLAGVYEQY
TRBJ2-4 TRBD1 TRBV5-1 ASSLAHRGSSKNIQY
TRBJ2-7 TRBD1 TRBV29-1 SAKSTGTGSYEQY
TRBJ1-1 NA TRBV28 ASSLPTGAWTEAF
TRBJ2-1 NA TRBV27 ASSLGAPVYNEQF
TRBJ1-2 TRBD1 TRBV19 ASSSDRVYGYT
TRBJ2-7 NA TRBV18 ASSLTGRYEQY
TRBJ1-5 NA TRBV30 AWSVQTSTWNQPQH
TRBJ1-5 NA TRBV28 ASTLYSNQPQH
TRBJ1-6 NA TRBV10-3 AISGGGNLSSYNSPLH
TRBJ2-1 NA TRBV19 ASSMGRFSYNEQF
TRBJ2-6 TRBD1 TRBV7-3 ASSQQGAAGANVLT
TRBJ2-5 NA TRBV7-9 ASSPSSYQETQY
TRBJ1-5 TRBD1 TRBV28 ASSLPGRWLPQGVNQPQH
TRBJ2-7 TRBD2 TRBV29-1 SVAGVNYEQY
TRBJ2-6 NA TRBV7-3 ASSSPRGSGANVLT
TRBJ2-1 NA TRBV4-1 ASSPLGQSSYNEQF
TRBJ1-5 NA TRBV19 ASTQGSHSNQPQH
TRBJ1-2 NA TRBV19 ASSSRGEEYGYT
TRBJ1-5 NA TRBV10-3 AISYSGESNQPQH
TRBJ2-7 TRBD2 TRBV28 ASLSGAPYEQY
TRBJ1-5 NA TRBV19 ATTLGPQLPQH
TRBJ1-6 TRBD1 TRBV7-2 ASSLISRTGARNSPLH
TRBJ2-1 TRBD1 TRBV7-2 ASSLFPLGQGYNEQF
TRBJ1-2 NA TRBV18 ASSPPLTLYGYT
TRBJ1-2 NA TRBV28 ASSSGQPTKNGYT
TRBJ1-2 NA TRBV2 ASITFGGRSNYGYT
TRBJ2-7 NA TRBV5-1 ASSSDSYEQY
TRBJ2-3 TRBD2 TRBV7-2 ASSLAPAGATDTQY
TRBJ2-1 NA TRBV12-1 ARGLKPDEQF
TRBJ1-2 NA TRBV25-1 ASSDPRGHYGYT
TRBJ2-3 TRBD2 TRBV11-3 ASSLGVTSGLTDTQY
TRBJ2-3 TRBD2 TRBV9 ASSRVAGEGGGTDTQY
TRBJ1-1 TRBD1 TRBV28 ASTLTNGQGPPEAF
TRBJ1-5 TRBD1 TRBV6-6 ASRAVGGNSNQPQH
TRBJ2-1 NA TRBV6-5 ASSYRGSYNEQF
TRBJ1-5 NA TRBV2 ASRPRQGNQPQH
TRBJ1-2 NA TRBV18 ASSPVKHPRGGYT
TRBJ1-1 NA TRBV9 ASSVGGRENTEAF
TRBJ1-5 NA TRBV15 ATSRERGQPQH
TRBJ2-7 TRBD2 TRBV6-2/TRBV6-3 ASSFSGTRYEQY
TRBJ1-1 TRBD1 TRBV7-8 ARWTGRTTEAF
TRBJ2-7 NA TRBV7-9 ASSRSWVEGQY
TRBJ1-1 NA TRBV28 ASSRGTEAF
TRBJ1-2 NA TRBV28 ASRTAGAGYGYT
TRBJ1-2 NA TRBV6-2/TRBV6-3 ASSYSDRSGYGYT
TRBJ2-1 NA TRBV25-1 ASSTVTPTGQQNNEQF
TRBJ2-3 TRBD1 TRBV9 ASSETGGTDTQY
TRBJ1-2 NA TRBV5-1 ASSLERQARQGYT
TRBJ2-7 NA TRBV29-1 SVVTANSYEQY
TRBJ2-5 NA TRBV3-1/TRBV3-2 ASSHQTEGTQY
TRBJ2-2 NA TRBV12-3/TRBV12-4 ASSLNTGELF
TRBJ1-6 NA TRBV19 ASSILGENNSPLH